One sample yielded the 3 T cell receptor beta chains listed below, sequenced in a study of blood T cell repertoires in COVID-19 (dated by TCRdb to between 2020 and 2021). Library preparation used the immunoSEQ multiplex PCR assay. The source is immuneACCESS, and TCRdb retained only in-frame sequences with V and J called. Part of the clones is not carried over; for the studies checked, unresolved V genes explain less than half of this, and the remainder is unexplained. This sample has 300,000 to 400,000 clones in its table, and more than 75% of those were observed once. Roughly 6% of the sample belongs to the ten largest clones. Material: peripheral blood. The receptors were sampled from a woman aged 50 to 65 with COVID-19, enrolled during active disease.

The rearrangement uses TRBV7-8 and TRBJ1-4; tentatively, D is TRBD1 (5 bases). Trimming shortened V by 2 bases and J by 8 bases, and 12 bases separated the two germline ends. The CDR3 runs to 14 residues. Germline CDR1 and CDR2: SGHVS and FQNEAQ. The CDR3 coding sequence is TGTGCCAGCAGCTTAAACCTGGGGGGAGAAAAACTGTTTTTT. Translating gives CASSLNLGGEKLFF.

This chain links TRBV7-2 with TRBJ1-2; 9 nucleotides match TRBD1. CDR3 size: 14 residues. V dropped 3 bases and J dropped 6; count of bases not matched to a gene: 5. CDR1 and CDR2 from the germline V gene are SGHTA and FQGNSA. As DNA, the CDR3 is TGTGCCAGCAGCTTTAGGACAGGGGAGAATGGCTACACCTTC. Translation: CASSFRTGENGYTF.

V and J are TRBV5-4 and TRBJ2-3, with TRBD1 matching 10 bases. The germline CDR1 and CDR2 sequences are SGHNT and YYREEE (reference sequence). J gave up 3 bases and V 3 bases, and 7 bases lay outside the gene matches. The CDR3 totals 16 residues. The CDR3 loop is CASSYSPGQGTDTQYF. DNA for the CDR3: TGTGCCAGCAGCTACTCTCCGGGACAGGGGACAGATACGCAGTATTTT.